The following is a T cell receptor beta chain sequence with its context. Antigen unknown. The data are from a study of OX40 agonist ivuxolimab in advanced cancers. Background on the study: Aged roughly 23 to 80 with a mean of 60 years, they were approximately 79% male. Three patients showed partial responses: one hepatocellular carcinoma and two cutaneous melanoma cases.

The table came from immunoSEQ multiplex PCR; TCRdb's copy has only in-frame clones and leaves some out. The sample holds 50,000 to 75,000 clones, around 88% seen once. Regarding the study as a whole: CD4+ T cells averaged fewer expanded clones than CD8+ T cells.

This CDR3 has 13 amino acids. Trimming shortened V by 4 bases and J by 7 bases, and 12 bases separated the two germline ends. CDR1 SGHDN and CDR2 FVKESK come from the germline V gene. This clonotype was sampled from an adult with an advanced solid tumor such as melanoma, head and neck, liver or kidney cancer. Specimen: CD4+ or CD8+ T cells sorted from blood, collected in a trial of the OX40 agonist ivuxolimab. This chain links TRBV14 with TRBJ2-3; tentative D call: TRBD2 (5 bases). Here the CDR3 DNA reads TGTGCCAGCAGCCTCCGCGGGTGGAATACGCAGTATTTT. Translating it yields CASSLRGWNTQYF. Complete variable domain (other parts from reference TRBV14 and TRBJ2-3): EAGVTQFPSHSVIEKGQTVTLRCDPISGHDNLYWYRRVMGKEIKFLLHFVKESKQDESGMPNNRFLAERTGGTYSTLKVQPAELEDSGVYFCASSLRGWNTQYFGPGTRLTVL.